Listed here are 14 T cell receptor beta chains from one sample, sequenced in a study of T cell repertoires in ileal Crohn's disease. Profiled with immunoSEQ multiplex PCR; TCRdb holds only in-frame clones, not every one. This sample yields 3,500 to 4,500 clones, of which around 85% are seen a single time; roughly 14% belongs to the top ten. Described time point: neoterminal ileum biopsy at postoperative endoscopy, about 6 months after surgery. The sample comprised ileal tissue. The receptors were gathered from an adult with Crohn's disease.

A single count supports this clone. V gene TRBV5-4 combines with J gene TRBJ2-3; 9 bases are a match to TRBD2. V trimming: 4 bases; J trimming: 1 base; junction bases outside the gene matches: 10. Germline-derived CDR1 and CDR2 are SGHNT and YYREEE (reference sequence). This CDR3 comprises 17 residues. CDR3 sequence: CASSPGAGGPGTDTQYF. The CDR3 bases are TGTGCCAGCAGCCCCGGGGCGGGGGGGCCGGGCACAGATACGCAGTATTTT.

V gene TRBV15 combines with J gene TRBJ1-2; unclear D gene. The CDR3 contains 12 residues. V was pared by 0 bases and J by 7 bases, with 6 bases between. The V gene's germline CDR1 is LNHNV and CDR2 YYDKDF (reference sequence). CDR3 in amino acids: CATSRDRIGYTF. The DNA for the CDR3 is TGTGCCACCAGCAGAGACAGGATTGGCTACACCTTC.

CDR3 DNA sequence: TGCGCCACTGCCCAGGTTGTAGGCTACGAGCAGTACTTC. Protein product: CATAQVVGYEQYF. The chain joins TRBV5-1 to TRBJ2-7; D gene ambiguous. V shed 9 bases and J shed 3 bases, with 16 bases lying between them. Germline CDR1 and CDR2: SGHRS and YFSETQ. The CDR3 has 13 amino acids.

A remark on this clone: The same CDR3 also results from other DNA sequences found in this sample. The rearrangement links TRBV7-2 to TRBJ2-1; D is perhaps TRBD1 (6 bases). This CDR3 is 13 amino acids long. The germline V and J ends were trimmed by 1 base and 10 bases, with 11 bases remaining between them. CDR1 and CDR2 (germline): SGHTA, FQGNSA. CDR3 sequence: CASSLGWGQEQFF. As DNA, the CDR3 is TGTGCCAGCAGCTTAGGATGGGGGCAGGAGCAGTTCTTC.

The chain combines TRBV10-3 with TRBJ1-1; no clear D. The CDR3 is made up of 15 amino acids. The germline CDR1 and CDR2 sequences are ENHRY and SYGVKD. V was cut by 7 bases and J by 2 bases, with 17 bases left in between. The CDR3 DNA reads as TGTGCCATCATGAGGGCGCTTACCGAAAACACTGAAGCTTTCTTT. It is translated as CAIMRALTENTEAFF.

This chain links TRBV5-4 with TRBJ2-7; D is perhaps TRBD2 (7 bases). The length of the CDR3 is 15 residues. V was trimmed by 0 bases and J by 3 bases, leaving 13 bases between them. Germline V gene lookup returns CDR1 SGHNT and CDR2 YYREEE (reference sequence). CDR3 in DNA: TGTGCCAGCAGCTTGGATGGCGGGGGCCTCTACGAGCAGTACTTC. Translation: CASSLDGGGLYEQYF.

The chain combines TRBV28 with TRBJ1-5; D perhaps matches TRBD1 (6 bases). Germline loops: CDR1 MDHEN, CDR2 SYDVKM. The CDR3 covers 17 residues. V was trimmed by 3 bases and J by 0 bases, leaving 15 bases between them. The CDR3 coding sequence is TGTGCCAGCAGTTTCCAGGGGCGAGGCTATAGCAATCAGCCCCAGCATTTT. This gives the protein CASSFQGRGYSNQPQHF.

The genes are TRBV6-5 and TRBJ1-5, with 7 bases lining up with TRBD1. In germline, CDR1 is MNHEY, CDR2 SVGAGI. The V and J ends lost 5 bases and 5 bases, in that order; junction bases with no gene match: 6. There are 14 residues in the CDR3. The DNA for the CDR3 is TGTGCCAGCAGTACCCGACAGGGTTATCAGCCCCAGCATTTT. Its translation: CASSTRQGYQPQHF.

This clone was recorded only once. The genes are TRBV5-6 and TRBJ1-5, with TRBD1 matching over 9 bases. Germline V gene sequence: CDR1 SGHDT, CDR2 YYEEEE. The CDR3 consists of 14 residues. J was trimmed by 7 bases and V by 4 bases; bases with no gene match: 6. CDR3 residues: CASSPGTGQQPQHF. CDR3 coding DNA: TGTGCCAGCAGCCCTGGGACAGGGCAACAGCCCCAGCATTTT.

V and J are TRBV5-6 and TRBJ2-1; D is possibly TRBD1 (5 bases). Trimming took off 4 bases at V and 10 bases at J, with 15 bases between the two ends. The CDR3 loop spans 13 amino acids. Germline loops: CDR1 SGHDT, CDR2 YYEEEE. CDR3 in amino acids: CASSPLTASEQFF. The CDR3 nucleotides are TGTGCCAGCAGCCCCCTGACAGCATCGGAGCAGTTCTTC.

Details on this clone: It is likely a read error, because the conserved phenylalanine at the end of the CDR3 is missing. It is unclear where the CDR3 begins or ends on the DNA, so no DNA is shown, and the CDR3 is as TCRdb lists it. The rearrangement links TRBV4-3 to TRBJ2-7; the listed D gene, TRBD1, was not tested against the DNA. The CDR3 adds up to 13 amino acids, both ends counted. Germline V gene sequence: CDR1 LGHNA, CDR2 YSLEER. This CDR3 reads CASSQDRGLEQYL.

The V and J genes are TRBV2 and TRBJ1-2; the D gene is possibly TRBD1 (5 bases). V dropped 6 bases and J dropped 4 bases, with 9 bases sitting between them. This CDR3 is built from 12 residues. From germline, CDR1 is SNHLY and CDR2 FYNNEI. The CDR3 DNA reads TGTGCCAGCAGAAGGACACCCTATGGCTACACCTTC. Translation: CASRRTPYGYTF.

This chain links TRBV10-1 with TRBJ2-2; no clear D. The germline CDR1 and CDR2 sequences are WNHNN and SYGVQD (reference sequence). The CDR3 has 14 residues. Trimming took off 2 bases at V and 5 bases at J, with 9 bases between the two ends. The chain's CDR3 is CASSEILETGELFF. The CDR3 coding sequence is TGCGCCAGCAGTGAGATCCTAGAAACCGGGGAGCTGTTTTTT.

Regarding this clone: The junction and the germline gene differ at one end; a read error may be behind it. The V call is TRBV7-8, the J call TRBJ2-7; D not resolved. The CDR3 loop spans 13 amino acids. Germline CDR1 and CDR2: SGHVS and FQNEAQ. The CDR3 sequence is CASSLKAVERPNF. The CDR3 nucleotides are TGTGCCAGCAGCTTAAAGGCGGTGGAACGGCCTAACTTC.